These T cell receptor beta chains were read from a single sample in a study of T cell responses to AZD1222 COVID-19 vaccine. Clones were sequenced by immunoSEQ multiplex PCR, and TCRdb holds only the in-frame ones, with some missing. Among more than 95,000 clones listed, 93% were seen once. The specimen was peripheral blood, collected on day 0 of AZD1222 vaccination. These receptors all stem from an adult in good health. Each CDR3 is given with its conserved first and last residue. D genes are given only for firm matches. Expanded clones are given a class, and other clones once, few, many or no size at all.

D gene	clone size	V gene	J gene	CDR3 protein	CDR3 DNA
.	.	TRBV11-2	TRBJ2-7	CASSLVPGLSGYEQYF	TGTGCCAGCAGCTTAGTTCCGGGACTGAGCGGCTACGAGCAGTACTTC
.	.	TRBV5-1	TRBJ1-1	CASSPQGNTEAFF	TGCGCCAGCAGCCCACAGGGGAACACTGAAGCTTTCTTT
TRBD2	once	TRBV3-1/TRBV3-2	TRBJ2-3	CASSQVPGGTQYF	TGTGCCAGCAGCCAAGTCCCGGGAGGTACGCAGTATTTT
TRBD1	.	TRBV19	TRBJ1-6	CASSLQGARNSPLHF	TGTGCCAGTAGTTTACAGGGGGCGCGAAATTCACCCCTCCACTTT
.	.	TRBV11-2	TRBJ1-4	CASKTGFAEKLFF	TGTGCCAGCAAGACAGGTTTCGCTGAAAAACTGTTTTTT
TRBD2	.	TRBV6-5	TRBJ2-1	CASSYLAGGDNEQFF	TGTGCCAGCAGTTACTTAGCGGGAGGGGATAATGAGCAGTTCTTC
.	.	TRBV29-1	TRBJ2-5	CSVEDSQETQYF	TGCAGCGTTGAGGACAGCCAAGAGACCCAGTACTTC
.	.	TRBV2	TRBJ2-6	CASNRQRGANVLTF	TGTGCCAGCAATAGACAGCGAGGGGCCAACGTCCTGACTTTC
TRBD1	.	TRBV5-1	TRBJ2-7	CASSLEGQGAREQYF	TGCGCCAGCAGCTTGGAGGGACAGGGGGCGCGGGAGCAGTACTTC
.	once	TRBV10-3	TRBJ2-7	CAISEGRGAYEQYF	TGTGCCATCAGTGAGGGACGGGGAGCCTACGAGCAGTACTTC
.	.	TRBV4-1	TRBJ1-5	CASSGGANQPQHF	TGCGCCAGCAGCGGGGGGGCTAATCAGCCCCAGCATTTT
.	.	TRBV7-8	TRBJ1-4	CASSPSRLNEKLFF	TGTGCCAGCAGCCCCAGCCGCCTAAATGAAAAACTGTTTTTT
.	.	TRBV21-1	TRBJ1-4	CASNLQGDEKLFF	TGTGCCAGCAACTTACAGGGAGATGAAAAACTGTTTTTT
TRBD2	.	TRBV7-2	TRBJ2-1	CASSSVLGGRTYNEQFF	TGTGCCAGCAGCTCGGTGCTTGGCGGGAGGACCTACAATGAGCAGTTCTTC
.	.	TRBV6-5	TRBJ1-5	CASASTVAANQPQHF	TGTGCCAGCGCCTCGACAGTAGCCGCCAATCAGCCCCAGCATTTT
TRBD1	.	TRBV2	TRBJ1-5	CASKEGQGYQPQHF	TGTGCCAGCAAAGAGGGACAGGGATATCAGCCCCAGCATTTT
TRBD1	.	TRBV6-5	TRBJ1-2	CASSTGTGGYGYTF	TGTGCCAGCAGCACCGGGACAGGGGGATATGGCTACACCTTC
TRBD2	.	TRBV12-5	TRBJ2-6	CASGLSYLAGETGANVLTF	TGTGCTAGTGGTTTGTCGTACCTAGCGGGGGAGACTGGGGCCAACGTCCTGACTTTC
.	.	TRBV6-1	TRBJ2-5	CASSEARGLQETQYF	TGTGCCAGCAGTGAAGCCAGGGGCCTCCAAGAGACCCAGTACTTC
TRBD1	.	TRBV6-2/TRBV6-3	TRBJ1-6	CASSSGQGAYSPLHF	TGTGCCAGCAGTTCCGGACAGGGGGCTTATTCACCCCTCCACTTT
.	once	TRBV6-2/TRBV6-3	TRBJ1-1	CASSPPPALNTEAFF	TGTGCCAGCAGTCCCCCCCCAGCCTTGAACACTGAAGCTTTCTTT
TRBD1	once	TRBV19	TRBJ1-2	CASSIRQGASGYTF	TGTGCCAGTAGTATTCGACAGGGGGCGAGTGGCTACACCTTC
.	.	TRBV7-3	TRBJ2-3	CASSLTPGASTDTQYF	TGTGCCAGCAGCTTAACCCCGGGGGCTAGCACAGATACGCAGTATTTT
.	.	TRBV9	TRBJ2-1	CASTKGGQGRFSEQFF	TGTGCCAGCACCAAGGGTGGGCAGGGTAGGTTTAGTGAGCAGTTCTTC
TRBD1	once	TRBV5-4	TRBJ2-7	CASRPWDSSYEQYF	TGTGCCAGCCGTCCTTGGGACAGCTCCTACGAGCAGTACTTC
TRBD1	.	TRBV5-1	TRBJ2-7	CASSLSQGDGEQYF	TGCGCCAGCAGCTTGTCTCAGGGGGACGGCGAGCAGTACTTC
TRBD2	.	TRBV28	TRBJ2-1	CASTDSGIGGDEQFF	TGTGCCAGCACTGATAGCGGGATAGGTGGGGATGAGCAGTTCTTC
TRBD1	.	TRBV29-1	TRBJ2-3	CSVARGQEDTQYF	TGCAGCGTTGCGAGGGGGCAGGAAGATACGCAGTATTTT
.	.	TRBV19	TRBJ1-2	CASSRRPLGDYGYTF	TGTGCCAGTAGTCGACGGCCGTTGGGGGACTATGGCTACACCTTC
.	.	TRBV27	TRBJ1-3	CASSFISVPQTGFRNTIYF	TGTGCCAGCAGTTTCATTTCCGTCCCCCAGACAGGATTTAGAAACACCATATATTTT
.	.	TRBV6-5	TRBJ1-5	CASSYSLDQPQHF	TGTGCCAGCAGTTACTCGCTCGATCAGCCCCAGCATTTT
.	once	TRBV9	TRBJ1-3	CASSVWARATSGNTIYF	TGTGCCAGCAGCGTATGGGCCCGGGCGACCTCTGGAAACACCATATATTTT
.	.	TRBV7-9	TRBJ2-1	CASSLARNEQFF	TGTGCCAGCAGCTTAGCCCGGAATGAGCAGTTCTTC
TRBD2	.	TRBV10-3	TRBJ2-1	CATAGLAGGNEQFF	TGTGCCACCGCCGGACTAGCGGGGGGCAATGAGCAGTTCTTC
.	.	TRBV21-1	TRBJ2-7	CASSKASSSEQYF	TGTGCCAGCAGCAAAGCTTCCAGTTCCGAGCAGTACTTC
TRBD1	.	TRBV7-2	TRBJ1-6	CASSLRGGSNSPLHF	TGTGCCAGCAGCTTAAGAGGGGGCAGTAATTCACCCCTCCACTTT
.	.	TRBV7-3	TRBJ1-6	CASSLIGDNSPLHF	TGTGCCAGCAGCTTAATAGGGGACAATTCACCCCTCCACTTT
TRBD1	.	TRBV7-2	TRBJ1-2	CASSPGGGFTF	TGTGCCAGCAGTCCAGGGGGCGGGTTCACCTTC
.	.	TRBV19	TRBJ1-1	CASGAPSNTEAFF	TGTGCCAGTGGGGCCCCATCGAACACTGAAGCTTTCTTT
.	.	TRBV4-2	TRBJ2-5	CASSQDWAGRGETQYF	TGTGCCAGCAGCCAAGATTGGGCGGGACGGGGGGAGACCCAGTACTTC
.	.	TRBV18	TRBJ2-7	CASSGQRENYEQYF	TGTGCCAGCTCCGGACAGAGAGAGAACTACGAGCAGTACTTC
.	once	TRBV10-3	TRBJ1-1	CAISELVGNTEAFF	TGTGCCATCAGTGAGTTGGTGGGGAACACTGAAGCTTTCTTT
.	.	TRBV11-3	TRBJ2-1	CASEAGGFQHRNEQFF	TGTGCCAGCGAAGCGGGTGGCTTCCAACACCGAAATGAGCAGTTCTTC
.	few	TRBV2	TRBJ1-5	CASSATGGYQQHF	TGTGCCAGCAGCGCCACGGGAGGTTACCAACAGCATTTT
TRBD2	.	TRBV14	TRBJ2-1	CASSPNGWGGGLYSYNEQFF	TGTGCCAGCAGCCCTAATGGCTGGGGGGGAGGGCTCTACTCCTACAATGAGCAGTTCTTC
.	.	TRBV14	TRBJ1-6	CASSQGLRDAKNSPLHF	TGTGCCAGCAGCCAAGGACTCCGGGACGCCAAGAATTCACCCCTCCACTTT
.	.	TRBV6-5	TRBJ2-7	CASSYSGRHEQYF	TGTGCCAGCAGTTACTCGGGAAGGCACGAGCAGTACTTC
.	medium-sized	TRBV11-2	TRBJ2-1	CASSSGSWGYNEQFF	TGTGCCAGCAGCTCCGGGTCTTGGGGCTACAATGAGCAGTTCTTC
TRBD1	.	TRBV6-5	TRBJ2-3	CASKRTGGTDTQYF	TGTGCCAGCAAAAGGACAGGGGGCACAGATACGCAGTATTTT
.	.	TRBV6-5	TRBJ2-3	CASPRVTDTQYF	TGTGCCAGTCCCAGGGTAACAGATACGCAGTATTTT
.	.	TRBV5-1	TRBJ2-3	CASSLDRASTDTQYF	TGCGCCAGCAGCTTGGACAGGGCTAGCACAGATACGCAGTATTTT
TRBD2	.	TRBV2	TRBJ2-1	CASSEALRGTSGDNEQFF	TGTGCCAGCAGTGAAGCGCTTCGCGGGACTAGCGGAGACAATGAGCAGTTCTTC
.	.	TRBV6-5	TRBJ1-2	CASSYSGNPYYGYTF	TGTGCCAGCAGTTACTCAGGAAACCCTTACTATGGCTACACCTTC
TRBD1	once	TRBV5-4	TRBJ1-4	CASSPEVGGPEEKLFF	TGTGCCAGCAGCCCGGAAGTAGGGGGCCCGGAGGAAAAACTGTTTTTT
TRBD1	.	TRBV28	TRBJ2-1	CASKTGGEVSNEQFF	TGTGCCAGTAAGACAGGGGGGGAGGTCTCCAATGAGCAGTTCTTC